The 10 T cell receptor beta chains listed next were all sequenced from one sample in a study of tumor-infiltrating lymphocytes in primary liver carcinoma. It was from roughly 20-30 mg of unsorted bulk tissue that RNA and DNA were co-extracted. Production of TCR beta cDNA used around 460 ng total RNA together with a constant-region primer. The TCR beta library was amplified through three nested multiplex PCR rounds in a modified ARM-PCR procedure. Running around 9 cycles apiece, the first two PCR rounds relied on TRBV1-TRBV30 forward primers together with a C-beta reverse primer. TCRdb re-called the multiplex PCR reads through MiXCR, storing one row per CDR3 protein. The table includes some 20,000 distinct CDR3 sequences, 60% to 80% detected once. Sequenced material: liver tumor tissue from sampling region 4. Specified subset: tumor region T4, right-lateral pole. These receptors were obtained from a woman aged 25 to 39 with primary liver carcinoma and hepatitis B virus infection.

As regards this clonotype: The junction shows a germline mismatch at one end, possibly a read error. V and J are TRBV11-2 and TRBJ1-4; perhaps TRBD1 as D (5 bases). CDR1 and CDR2 from the germline V gene are SGHAT and FQNNGV. The CDR3 consists of 12 residues. This CDR3 is CASSPWGGKLPF. In DNA, the CDR3 is TGTGCCAGCAGCCCTTGGGGGGGAAAACTGCCTTTT.

On this clonotype itself: The junction departs from the called germline gene at one end, perhaps through a read error. CDR3 nucleotides: TGTGCTAGCAGCACCCGGGACAGGGGGCGCAAGAGGTGGAGTAACGCTGAAGCTTTCTTT. Translated: CASSTRDRGRKRWSNAEAFF. The chain joins TRBV11-2 to TRBJ1-1, with TRBD1 matching 12 bases. In germline, CDR1 is SGHAT, CDR2 FQNNGV. The CDR3 runs 20 residues.

The chain is built from TRBV29-1 and TRBJ2-5, with 8 positions matching TRBD2. The CDR3 is 15 residues long. With 2 bases clipped from V and 9 bases from J, the junction kept 14 bases outside the gene matches. The germline V gene encodes CDR1 SQVTM and CDR2 ANQGSEA. The CDR3, as DNA: TGCAGCGTTGAAACCGGGAGGGGAGTAAGGGAGGCCCAGTACTTC. Amino acids: CSVETGRGVREAQYF.

Worth noting for this clonotype: A much larger clone differs by one base, so this may be a read error. This sequence joins TRBV7-9 and TRBJ1-2, with no clear D. V was pared by 5 bases and J by 6 bases, with 16 bases between. The CDR3 spans 14 residues. Germline V gene lookup returns CDR1 SEHNR and CDR2 FQNEAQ (reference sequence). This CDR3 reads CASSPSCYNNGYTF. The CDR3 nucleotides are TGTGCCAGCAGCCCATCATGCTACAACAATGGCTACACCTTC.

The J gene is TRBJ2-3, the V gene TRBV5-4; D may match TRBD1 or TRBD2 (5 bases each). Trimming stripped 0 bases from V and 4 bases from J, with 15 bases between. The germline V gene encodes CDR1 SGHNT and CDR2 YYREEE (reference sequence). The CDR3 sequence is 16 residues long. This chain's CDR3 is CASSLGQGRDADTQYF. As DNA, the CDR3 is TGTGCCAGCAGCTTGGGGCAGGGTAGGGACGCAGATACGCAGTATTTT.

As for this clonotype: The junction departs from the called germline gene at one end, perhaps through a read error. The chain has TRBV30 and TRBJ2-5; the D call may be TRBD1 or TRBD2 (5 bases each). CDR3 length: 15 amino acids. The germline CDR1 and CDR2 sequences are GTSNPN and SVGIG (reference sequence). CDR3 coding DNA: TGTGTCTGGAAGGTCCTGGGCGCGGCCCTAGGGACCCAATACTTC. It encodes CVWKVLGAALGTQYF.

A word on this clonotype: A clone one base away is much larger, so this may be a read error. The missing conserved phenylalanine or tryptophan at the end of this CDR3 makes a read error likely. The V gene is TRBV28, the J gene TRBJ1-5; no clear D gene. The CDR3 has 14 residues. Germline values: CDR1 MDHEN, CDR2 SYDVKM. V lost 8 bases and J lost 1, with 12 bases in between. CDR3 loop: CASGSRLSNQPQHL. The DNA for the CDR3 is TGTGCCAGCGGAAGCAGGCTCAGCAATCAGCCCCAGCATCTT.

The chain uses TRBV5-5 and TRBJ2-1; the match to TRBD2 covers 8 bases. CDR1 and CDR2 (germline): SGHKS, YYEKEE (reference sequence). The CDR3 spans 15 residues. V was pared by 0 bases and J by 5 bases, with 4 bases of the junction left unmatched. CDR3 sequence (DNA): TGTGCCAGCAGCTTGGCACTAGCGGAGAACAATGAGCAGTTCTTC. Amino acid sequence: CASSLALAENNEQFF. The full variable domain, completed using reference TRBV5-5 and TRBJ2-1, is DAGVTQSPTHLIKTRGQQVTLRCSPISGHKSVSWYQQVLGQGPQFIFQYYEKEERGRGNFPDRFSARQFPNYSSELNVNALLLGDSALYLCASSLALAENNEQFFGPGTRLTVL.

In regard to this clonotype: The CDR3 carries no conserved terminal phenylalanine or tryptophan, so it likely arises from a read error. No DNA is shown, since the ends of the CDR3 on it are uncertain; the CDR3 is the one TCRdb lists. The chain recombines TRBV11-2 with TRBJ2-7. The CDR3 is 11 residues long, counting both termini. From germline, CDR1 is SGHAT and CDR2 FQNNGV. CDR3 sequence: CASGPTSEQCL.

This clonotype was observed once. Given the absence of the conserved phenylalanine or tryptophan at the CDR3 end, a read error is likely. The J gene is TRBJ2-5, the V gene TRBV30; D gene uncertain. The germline V gene has CDR1 GTSNPN and CDR2 SVGIG (reference sequence). The germline V and J ends were trimmed by 4 bases and 7 bases, with 22 bases remaining between them. This CDR3 has 15 residues. In nucleotides, the CDR3 is TGTGCCTGGAAGGTCTTGGGCGTGGCCCTTGGGACCCAGTACTTA. It translates to CAWKVLGVALGTQYL.